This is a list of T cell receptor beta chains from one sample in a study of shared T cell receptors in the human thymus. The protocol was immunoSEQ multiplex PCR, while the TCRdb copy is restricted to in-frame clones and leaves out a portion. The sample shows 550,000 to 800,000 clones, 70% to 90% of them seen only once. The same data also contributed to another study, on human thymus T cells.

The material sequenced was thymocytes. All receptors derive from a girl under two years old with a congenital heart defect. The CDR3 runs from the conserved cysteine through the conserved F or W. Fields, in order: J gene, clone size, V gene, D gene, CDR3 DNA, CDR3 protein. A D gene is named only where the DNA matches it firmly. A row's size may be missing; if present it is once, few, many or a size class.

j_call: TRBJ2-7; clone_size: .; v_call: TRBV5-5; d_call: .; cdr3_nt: TGTGCCAGCAGCTCCAGGGACTACGAGCAGTACTTC; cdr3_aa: CASSSRDYEQYF
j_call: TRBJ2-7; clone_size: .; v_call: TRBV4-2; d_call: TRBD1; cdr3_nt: TGTGCCAGCAGCCAGAGCTCCGGGACAGGGGGCTCCGAGCAGTACTTC; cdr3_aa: CASSQSSGTGGSEQYF
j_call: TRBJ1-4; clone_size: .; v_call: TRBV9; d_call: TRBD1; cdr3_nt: TGTGCCAGCAGCGACTCACGACAGGGACCAACTAATGAAAAACTGTTTTTT; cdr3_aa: CASSDSRQGPTNEKLFF
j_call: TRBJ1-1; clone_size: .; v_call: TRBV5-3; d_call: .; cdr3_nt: TGTGCCAGAAGCTGCGGTAGGGGGAACACTGAAGCTTTCTTT; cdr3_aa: CARSCGRGNTEAFF
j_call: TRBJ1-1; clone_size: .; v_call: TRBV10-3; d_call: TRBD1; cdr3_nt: TGTGCCATCCGGGACAGGGATGGCACTGAAGCTTTCTTT; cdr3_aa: CAIRDRDGTEAFF
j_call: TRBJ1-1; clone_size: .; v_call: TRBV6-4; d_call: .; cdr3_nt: TGTGCCAGCATATCACGGGGTTGGACAGCCCTAAAAATGAACACTGAAGCTTTCTTT; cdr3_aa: CASISRGWTALKMNTEAFF
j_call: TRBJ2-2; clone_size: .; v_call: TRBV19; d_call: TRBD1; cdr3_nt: TGTGCCGTTCCAGACGAGGACAGGGAGAACACCGGGGAGCTGTTTTTT; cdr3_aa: CAVPDEDRENTGELFF
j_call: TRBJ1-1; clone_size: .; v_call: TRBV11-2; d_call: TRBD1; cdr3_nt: TGTGCCAGCAGCAAAACCGGGACAGGGTCTTCTACTGAAGCTTTCTTT; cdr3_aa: CASSKTGTGSSTEAFF
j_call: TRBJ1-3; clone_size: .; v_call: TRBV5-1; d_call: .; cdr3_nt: TGCGCCAGCAGCCCCGGGGTGGAAGGAAACACCATATATTTT; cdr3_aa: CASSPGVEGNTIYF
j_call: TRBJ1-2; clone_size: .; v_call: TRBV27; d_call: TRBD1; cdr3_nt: TGTGCCAGCAGCCAGGACAGGGGGCTTAGAGGCTACACCTTC; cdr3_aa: CASSQDRGLRGYTF
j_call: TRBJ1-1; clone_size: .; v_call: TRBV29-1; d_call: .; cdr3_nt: TGCAGCGTTGCTTATTATGCGTGGGGCAGGAAGAACACTGAAGCTTTCTTT; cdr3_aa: CSVAYYAWGRKNTEAFF
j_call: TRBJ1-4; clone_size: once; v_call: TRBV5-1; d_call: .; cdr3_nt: TGCGCCAGCAGCTTGGCGGGGGGGCGTACCACTAATGAAAAACTGTTTTTT; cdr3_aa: CASSLAGGRTTNEKLFF
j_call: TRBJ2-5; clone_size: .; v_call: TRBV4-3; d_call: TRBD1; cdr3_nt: TGCGCCAGCAGCCAAGATCAGGGGGCTATACAAGAGACCCAGTACTTC; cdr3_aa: CASSQDQGAIQETQYF
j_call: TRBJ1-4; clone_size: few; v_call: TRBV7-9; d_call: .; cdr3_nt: TGTGCCAGCAGCTTAGCGGGGGGGGCTGGGGAAAAACTGTTTTTT; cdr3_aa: CASSLAGGAGEKLFF
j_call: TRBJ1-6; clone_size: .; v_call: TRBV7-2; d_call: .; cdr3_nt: TGTGCCAGCAGCTTAGAGGAGGGGGGGAGCTCCTATAATTCACCCCTCCACTTT; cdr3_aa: CASSLEEGGSSYNSPLHF
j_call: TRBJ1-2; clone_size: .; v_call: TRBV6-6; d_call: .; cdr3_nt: TGCGCCAGCACCGGAGGGGCAGGGAACTATGGCTACACCTTC; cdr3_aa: CASTGGAGNYGYTF
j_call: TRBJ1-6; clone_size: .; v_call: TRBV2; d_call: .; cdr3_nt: TGTGCCAGCAGGTCTGGGGGCGTGGGGCTTAATTCACCCCTCCACTTT; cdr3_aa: CASRSGGVGLNSPLHF
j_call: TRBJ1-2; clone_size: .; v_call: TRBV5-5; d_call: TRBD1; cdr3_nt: TGTGCCAGCAGCTTGGACTTAGGGACAGGGGTACGTGGCTACACCTTC; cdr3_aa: CASSLDLGTGVRGYTF
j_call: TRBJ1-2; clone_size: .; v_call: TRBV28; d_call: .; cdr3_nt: TGTGCCAGCAGTAAGATCGGGTTGTACTATGGCTACACCTTC; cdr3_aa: CASSKIGLYYGYTF
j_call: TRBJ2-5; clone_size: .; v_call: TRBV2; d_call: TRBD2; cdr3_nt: TGTGCCAGCAGTGGTCGTAGCGGGGGGCCCCAAGAGACCCAGTACTTC; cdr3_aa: CASSGRSGGPQETQYF
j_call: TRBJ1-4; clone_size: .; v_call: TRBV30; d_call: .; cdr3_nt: TGTGCCTGGAGTGAGGGGAAAAAGAGTGAAAAACTGTTTTTT; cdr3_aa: CAWSEGKKSEKLFF
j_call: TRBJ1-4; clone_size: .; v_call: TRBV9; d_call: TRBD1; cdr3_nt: TGTGCCAGCAGCCCCCGGGACAGCAACGAAAAACTGTTTTTT; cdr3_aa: CASSPRDSNEKLFF
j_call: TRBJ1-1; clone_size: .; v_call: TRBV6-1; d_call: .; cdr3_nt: TGTGCCAGCAGTGATTTTCAGGGCACAGCTTTCTTT; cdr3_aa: CASSDFQGTAFF
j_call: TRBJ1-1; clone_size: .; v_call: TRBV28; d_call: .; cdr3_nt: TGTGCCAGCAGTTTGGGGGCGGCTGAAGCTTTCTTT; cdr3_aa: CASSLGAAEAFF
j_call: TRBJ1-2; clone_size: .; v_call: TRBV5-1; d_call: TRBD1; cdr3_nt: TGCGCCAGCGGACAGGGGAGTTATGCGAGAGGCTACACCTTC; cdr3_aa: CASGQGSYARGYTF
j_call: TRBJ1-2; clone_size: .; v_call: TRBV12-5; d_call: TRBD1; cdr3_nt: TGTGCTAGTGGTCCAAGGACAGGGGGGGGCTACACCTTC; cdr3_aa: CASGPRTGGGYTF
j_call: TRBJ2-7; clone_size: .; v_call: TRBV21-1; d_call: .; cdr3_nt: TGTGCCAGCAGCAAAGAAATTGTTTTAGGGGGGACAGGGGAGGGCGAGCAGTACTTC; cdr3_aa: CASSKEIVLGGTGEGEQYF
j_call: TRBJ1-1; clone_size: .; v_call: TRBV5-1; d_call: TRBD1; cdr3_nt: TGCGCCAGCAGCTTGGACAGGGGAAGGAGGATGAACACTGAAGCTTTCTTT; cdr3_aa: CASSLDRGRRMNTEAFF
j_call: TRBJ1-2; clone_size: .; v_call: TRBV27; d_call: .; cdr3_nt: TGTGCCGGCAGTCCCCGACAGGATTTTAACTATGGCTACACCTTC; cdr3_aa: CAGSPRQDFNYGYTF
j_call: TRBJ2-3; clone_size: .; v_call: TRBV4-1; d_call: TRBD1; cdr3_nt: TGCGCCAGCAGCCAAGATCCCAGGGGGGATACGCAGTATTTT; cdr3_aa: CASSQDPRGDTQYF